A single sample is the source of the 3 T cell receptor beta chains below, sequenced in a study of blood T cell repertoires in COVID-19. Data came from immunoSEQ multiplex PCR; TCRdb stores just in-frame clones and leaves some out. Here the sample spans about 220,000 clones, around 87% being singletons. Material for sequencing was PBMCs or T cells enriched from blood (not recorded which). These TCRs come from a man aged 25-45 years who had been exposed to COVID-19.

The CDR3 bases are TGTGCCAGCAGCCAGACACCTCTTGGGGAGACCCAGTACTTC. This gives the protein CASSQTPLGETQYF. J is TRBJ2-5 and V is TRBV3-1 (or the pseudogene TRBV3-2); D gene uncertain. The CDR3 totals 14 residues. Per germline, CDR1 LGHDT and CDR2 YNNKEL (reference sequence). Trimming took 3 bases from V and 5 from J, leaving 13 bases between them.

The J gene is TRBJ1-1, the V gene TRBV4-2; D not resolved. The CDR3 is 15 amino acids. Germline V gene data show CDR1 as LGHNA and CDR2 as YNFKEQ. V shed 0 bases and J shed 5 bases, with 13 bases lying between them. The CDR3 loop is CASSQDRVLGTEAFF. The CDR3 DNA reads as TGTGCCAGCAGCCAAGATCGGGTACTTGGGACTGAAGCTTTCTTT.

This chain uses TRBV6-1 with TRBJ1-6; 7 nucleotides align to TRBD1. Germline values: CDR1 MNHNS, CDR2 SASEGT. CDR3 length: 13 residues. The ends lost 3 bases at V and 7 bases at J; junction bases unmatched: 0. The chain's CDR3 is CASSDRGNSPLHF. CDR3 DNA: TGTGCCAGCAGTGACAGGGGGAATTCACCCCTCCACTTT.